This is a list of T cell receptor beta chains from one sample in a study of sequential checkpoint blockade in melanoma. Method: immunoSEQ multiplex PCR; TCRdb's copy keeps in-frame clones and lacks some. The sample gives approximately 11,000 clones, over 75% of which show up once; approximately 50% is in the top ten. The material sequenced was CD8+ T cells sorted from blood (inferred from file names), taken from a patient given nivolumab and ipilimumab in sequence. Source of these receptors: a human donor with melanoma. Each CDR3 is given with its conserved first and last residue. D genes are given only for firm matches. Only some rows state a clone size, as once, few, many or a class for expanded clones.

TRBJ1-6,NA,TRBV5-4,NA,TGTGCCAGCAGGGTACAAGGGACAAATTCACCCCTCCACTTT,CASRVQGTNSPLHF
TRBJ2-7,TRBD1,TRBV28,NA,TGTGCCAGCAGTTTCAGGGGGATCTACGAGCAGTACTTC,CASSFRGIYEQYF
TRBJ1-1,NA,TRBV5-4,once,TGTGCCAGCAGAAAGCCGGGGAACACTGAAGCTTTCTTT,CASRKPGNTEAFF
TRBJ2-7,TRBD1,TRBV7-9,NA,TGTGCCAGCAGCCACCCTTTCCGGGACAGGGACTACGAGCAGTACTTC,CASSHPFRDRDYEQYF
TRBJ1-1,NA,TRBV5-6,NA,TGTGCCAGCAGCCTTCCGACAGGAGGTGCAAGAGAAGCTTTCTTT,CASSLPTGGAREAFF
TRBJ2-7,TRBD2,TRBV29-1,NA,TGCAGCGTGGCAATAGCGGGGGAGCGTCGGATTTACGAGCAGTACTTC,CSVAIAGERRIYEQYF
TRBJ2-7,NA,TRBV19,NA,TGTGCCAGTAGTCCCCCCGGGTCTTACTACGAGCAGTACTTC,CASSPPGSYYEQYF
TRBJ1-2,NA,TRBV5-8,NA,TGCGCCAGCAGCCAAGATGGAGGGGCGGGCGGCTACACCTTC,CASSQDGGAGGYTF
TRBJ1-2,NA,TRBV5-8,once,TGTGCCAGCAGCTTGACCGGTACTAACTATGGCTACACCTTC,CASSLTGTNYGYTF
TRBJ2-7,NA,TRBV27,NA,TGTGCCAGCAGTTACTCGCGGGGATGGAAAACCTACGAGCAGTACTTC,CASSYSRGWKTYEQYF
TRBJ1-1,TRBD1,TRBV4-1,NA,TGCGCCAGCAGCCAACCCGACAGGGGATTCGACACTGAAGCTTTCTTT,CASSQPDRGFDTEAFF
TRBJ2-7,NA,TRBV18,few,TGTGCCAGCTCACCGACACGGGGCTACGAGCAGTACTTC,CASSPTRGYEQYF
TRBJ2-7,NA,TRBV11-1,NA,TGTGCCAGCAGCTTCGGTTCGACACACCCCTACGAGCAGTACTTC,CASSFGSTHPYEQYF